Presented here are 16 T cell receptor beta chains from one specimen sequenced in a study of tumor and adjacent non-tumor tissue in lung cancer. Three rounds of nested PCR, following a modified ARM-PCR protocol, produced the TCRbeta library. TCRdb called the multiplex PCR reads again in MiXCR, with one record for every CDR3 protein. The table has tens of thousands of distinct CDR3 sequences, around three quarters seen once; the top ten hold roughly 45%. This sample's RNA came from whole unsorted tissue. Distant lung tissue was collected more than 3 cm away from the tumor edge. The specimen was distant non-tumor lung tissue. Receptors originate from a man between 60 and 70 years old with non-small cell lung cancer.

The chain combines TRBV7-8 with TRBJ2-3; 8 bases are shared with TRBD1. The CDR3 runs to 14 residues. The junction had 5 bases not matched to a gene; V was cut back by 5 bases and J by 4 bases. Germline loops: CDR1 SGHVS, CDR2 FQNEAQ. CDR3 in DNA: TGTGCCAGCAGCAAGGACAGGGCGGCAGATACGCAGTATTTT. It translates to CASSKDRAADTQYF. The whole variable domain, filled in from reference TRBV7-8 and TRBJ2-3, reads GAGVSQSPRYKVAKRGQDVALRCDPISGHVSLFWYQQALGQGPEFLTYFQNEAQLDKSGLPSDRFFAERPEGSVSTLKIQRTQQEDSAVYLCASSKDRAADTQYFGPGTRLTVL.

Regarding this clonotype: A read error may account for a junction end that differs from germline. The chain is built from TRBV11-3 and TRBJ2-3, with TRBD2 as a possible D gene (5 bases). The CDR3 has 16 residues. CDR1 and CDR2 (germline): SGHNT, YENEEA. CDR3 region: CRSSSRLADSTNTQYF. CDR3 in DNA: TGTCGCAGCAGCTCCAGGCTAGCAGATAGCACAAATACGCAGTATTTT.

This clonotype was found a few times. Given a much more abundant clone one base away, this may be a read error. The chain links TRBV24-1 to TRBJ1-1; D uncertain. V shed 0 bases and J shed 7 bases, with 5 bases lying between them. CDR1 and CDR2 (germline): KGHDR, SFDVKD. The CDR3 contains 12 residues. This chain's CDR3 is CATSDLTGEAFF. CDR3 nucleotide sequence: TGTGCCACCAGTGATTTGACCGGTGAAGCTTTCTTT.

The chain employs TRBV12-3 or TRBV12-4 and TRBJ2-1; D is perhaps TRBD2 (5 bases). V gave up 9 bases and J gave up 6 bases, with 21 bases separating them. The CDR3 contains 15 residues. Written as DNA, the CDR3 is TGTGCCAGTACCCCTAGTGGGAGTCTTTTCAATGAGCAGTTCTTC. Protein: CASTPSGSLFNEQFF.

A note on this clonotype: Since the CDR3 does not end with the conserved phenylalanine or tryptophan, this likely comes from a read error. V gene TRBV12-3 or TRBV12-4 combines with J gene TRBJ2-7; D is uncertain. V lost 4 bases to trimming and J lost 1 base, with 11 bases between them. The CDR3 covers 14 residues. CDR3 coding DNA: TGTGCCAGCAGTTCTTATGCGAGGTCCTACGAGCAGTACCTC. Its protein product is CASSSYARSYEQYL.

The count of this clonotype is one. This chain joins TRBV7-8 and TRBJ2-6; TRBD1 matches 7 bases. The CDR3 is made up of 15 amino acids. CDR1 is SGHVS and CDR2 is FQNEAQ in the germline V gene. The J segment lost 8 bases and the V segment lost 7 bases, leaving 11 bases of the junction unmatched. DNA for the CDR3: TGTGCCAGCAACTCAAGACAGGGACCGACCAACGTCCTGACTTTC. Translating it yields CASNSRQGPTNVLTF.

The rearrangement joins TRBV20-1 to TRBJ1-1; tentatively, D is TRBD1 (5 bases). Germline CDR1 reads DFQATT; CDR2 reads SNEGSKA (reference sequence). V was clipped by 8 bases and J by 5 bases, with 12 bases between them. The CDR3 spans 11 residues. This chain's CDR3 is CSIAGNTEAFF. CDR3 coding DNA: TGCAGTATTGCAGGGAATACTGAAGCTTTCTTT.

This clonotype was observed many times. The chain employs TRBV4-2 and TRBJ2-2; 12 bases map to TRBD2. Germline V gene sequence: CDR1 LGHNA, CDR2 YNFKEQ. The CDR3 consists of 18 residues. Unmatched junction bases numbered 10, after V lost 3 bases and J lost 5 bases. CDR3 in amino acids: CASSHPSTGTSGTGELFF. In DNA, the CDR3 is TGTGCCAGCAGCCACCCATCTACTGGGACTAGCGGGACCGGGGAGCTGTTTTTT.

On this clonotype itself: One base away lies a much larger clone, so this may be a sequencing read error. The chain joins TRBV7-9 to TRBJ2-7, with D unresolved. The CDR3 length is 13 residues. Germline loops: CDR1 SEHNR, CDR2 FQNEAQ (reference sequence). CDR3 nucleotide sequence: TGTGCCATCAGCTTAGCCGTTAAGTACGAGCAGTACTTC. It codes for CAISLAVKYEQYF.

Of note for this clonotype: Because it lacks the conserved phenylalanine or tryptophan at the end, this CDR3 is likely a read error. The limits of the CDR3 on the DNA are not certain, so only TCRdb's listed CDR3 is given. The V gene is TRBV5-4, the J gene TRBJ2-1; TRBD1, as called in the table, went unchecked against the DNA. The germline V gene has CDR1 SGHNT and CDR2 YYREEE (reference sequence). The length of the CDR3 is 14 amino acids, counting both ends. The CDR3 reads CASSAMTGGHEHFV.

Regarding this clonotype: Since a much larger clone is just one base distant, this may be a read error. The chain carries TRBV24-1 and TRBJ1-2; D remains ambiguous. The CDR3 sequence is 13 residues long. From germline, CDR1 is KGHDR and CDR2 SFDVKD. Between the trimmed V and J ends, which lost 5 bases and 10 bases, there was a span of 16 bases. The CDR3 spells CATSAPWSPAYTF. In DNA, the CDR3 is TGTGCCACCAGTGCCCCTTGGTCGCCTGCCTACACCTTC.

A word on this clonotype: Sequence at one end of the junction differs from germline and may be a read error. This chain links TRBV6-5 with TRBJ2-2, with 7 bases identical to TRBD2. CDR1 and CDR2 (germline): MNHEY, SVGAGI. This CDR3 has 16 amino acids. CDR3 in amino acids: CANSLSGTGGTGELFF. The CDR3 DNA sequence: TGTGCCAACAGTCTTAGTGGGACGGGAGGCACCGGGGAGCTGTTTTTT.

As regards this clonotype: Relative to the germline gene, one junction end is altered; a read error may explain this. The genes are TRBV12-3 or TRBV12-4 and TRBJ2-6; a weak D match, TRBD2 (6 bases). The CDR3 is 16 residues long. CDR3 in DNA: TGTGCCGGCAGTCTGCGGGGTAGACCTGGGGCCAACGTCCTGACTTTC. Protein product: CAGSLRGRPGANVLTF.

The J gene is TRBJ2-1, the V gene TRBV4-2; possibly TRBD1 for D (6 bases). CDR3 length equals 11 residues. Germline loops: CDR1 LGHNA, CDR2 YNFKEQ. The CDR3 sequence: CDSSEGGEQFF. The CDR3 coding sequence is TGTGACAGTAGCGAAGGGGGTGAGCAGTTCTTC.

As regards this clonotype: Germline is not matched at one junction end, which may reflect a read error. V and J are TRBV6-1 and TRBJ2-1; D might be TRBD1 (6 bases). Germline CDR1 and CDR2: MNHNS and SASEGT. This CDR3 has 16 residues. The CDR3 DNA reads TGTACCAGCAGTCCGAGCGACAGGAGCTCCTACGATGAGCAGTTCTTC. Amino acid sequence: CTSSPSDRSSYDEQFF.

On this clonotype itself: The junction departs from the called germline gene at one end, perhaps through a read error. The gene calls are TRBV28 and TRBJ2-3, with D perhaps TRBD2 (6 bases). The V gene's germline CDR1 is MDHEN and CDR2 SYDVKM. The CDR3 contains 15 residues. CDR3 protein: CASSPSVYSTDMQYF. The CDR3 DNA reads as TGTGCCAGCAGCCCTAGCGTATATAGCACAGATATGCAGTATTTT.